What follows describes a single T cell receptor beta chain. The germline CDR1 and CDR2 sequences are DFQATT and SNEGSKA (reference sequence). The CDR3 totals 11 residues. The germline V and J ends were trimmed by 7 bases and 6 bases, with 11 bases remaining between them. This sample was taken from a study of blood T cell repertoires in COVID-19. Overall study: Acute and convalescent COVID-19 samples came from the United States, Italy and Spain. T cells, B-cell-depleted T cells, or PBMCs provided the cDNA or gDNA that served as material.

In the original processing: Scientists estimated how many nucleated cells there were by amplifying reference gene primers. Here immunoSEQ multiplex PCR was the method, and the copy in TCRdb shows in-frame clones only, minus some. D and trimming come from the DNA, and the V and J calls and clone size come from that table. The sample lists some 220,000 clones, about three quarters occurring once. This TCR was sampled from a woman aged 70-85 years with acute or convalescent COVID-19. The chain employs TRBV20-1 and TRBJ2-3, with D perhaps TRBD2 (5 bases). Sequencing was performed on peripheral blood. The CDR3 coding sequence is TGCAGTGGAACGAGGGAGGATACGCAGTATTTT. It is translated as CSGTREDTQYF.